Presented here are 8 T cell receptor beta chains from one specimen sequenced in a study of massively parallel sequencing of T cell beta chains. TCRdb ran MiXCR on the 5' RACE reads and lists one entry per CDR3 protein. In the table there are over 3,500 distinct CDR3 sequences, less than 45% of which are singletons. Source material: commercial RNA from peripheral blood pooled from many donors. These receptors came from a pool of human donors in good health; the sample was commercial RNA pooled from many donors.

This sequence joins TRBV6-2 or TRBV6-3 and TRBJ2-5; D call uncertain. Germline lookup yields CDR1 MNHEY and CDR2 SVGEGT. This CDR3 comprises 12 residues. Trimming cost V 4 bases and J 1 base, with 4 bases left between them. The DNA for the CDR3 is TGTGCCAGCAGTTCCATCCAAGAGACCCAGTACTTC. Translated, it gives CASSSIQETQYF.

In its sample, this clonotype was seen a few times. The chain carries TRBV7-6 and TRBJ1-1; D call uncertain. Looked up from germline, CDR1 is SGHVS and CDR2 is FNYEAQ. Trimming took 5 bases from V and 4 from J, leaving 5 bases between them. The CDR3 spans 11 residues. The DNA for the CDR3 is TGTGCCAGCAGCGTGGGCACTGAAGCTTTCTTT. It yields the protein CASSVGTEAFF.

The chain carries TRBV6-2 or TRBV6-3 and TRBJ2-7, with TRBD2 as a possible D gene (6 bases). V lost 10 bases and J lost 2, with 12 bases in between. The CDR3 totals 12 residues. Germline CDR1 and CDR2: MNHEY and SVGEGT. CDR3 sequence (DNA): TGTGCCACCACGGGAGACACCTACGAGCAGTACTTC. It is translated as CATTGDTYEQYF.

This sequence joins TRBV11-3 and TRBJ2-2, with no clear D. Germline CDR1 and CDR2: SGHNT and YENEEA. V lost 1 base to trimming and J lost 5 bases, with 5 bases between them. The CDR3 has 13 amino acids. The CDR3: CASSLVPTGELFF. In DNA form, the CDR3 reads TGTGCCAGCAGCTTAGTGCCTACCGGGGAGCTGTTTTTT.

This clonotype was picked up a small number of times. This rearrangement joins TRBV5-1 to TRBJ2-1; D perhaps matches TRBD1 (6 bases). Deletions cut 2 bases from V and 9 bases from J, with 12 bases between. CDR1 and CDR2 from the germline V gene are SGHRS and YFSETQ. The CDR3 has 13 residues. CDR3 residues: CASSLPPGAEQFF. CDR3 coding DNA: TGCGCCAGCAGCTTACCTCCAGGGGCTGAGCAGTTCTTC. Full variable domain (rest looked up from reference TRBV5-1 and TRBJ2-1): KAGVTQTPRYLIKTRGQQVTLSCSPISGHRSVSWYQQTPGQGLQFLFEYFSETQRNKGNFPGRFSGRQFSNSRSEMNVSTLELGDSALYLCASSLPPGAEQFFGPGTRLTVL.

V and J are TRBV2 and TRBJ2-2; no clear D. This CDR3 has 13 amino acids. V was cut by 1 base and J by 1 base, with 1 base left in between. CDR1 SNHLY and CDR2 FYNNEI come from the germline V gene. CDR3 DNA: TGTGCCAGCAGTGAAGGGAACACCGGGGAGCTGTTTTTT. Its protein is CASSEGNTGELFF.

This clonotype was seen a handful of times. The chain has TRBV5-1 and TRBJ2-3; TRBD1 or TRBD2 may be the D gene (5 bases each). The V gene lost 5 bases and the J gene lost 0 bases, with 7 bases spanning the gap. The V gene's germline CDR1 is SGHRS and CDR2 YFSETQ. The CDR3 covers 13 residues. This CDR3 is CASRGDSTDTQYF. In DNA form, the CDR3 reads TGCGCCAGCAGGGGGGATAGCACAGATACGCAGTATTTT.

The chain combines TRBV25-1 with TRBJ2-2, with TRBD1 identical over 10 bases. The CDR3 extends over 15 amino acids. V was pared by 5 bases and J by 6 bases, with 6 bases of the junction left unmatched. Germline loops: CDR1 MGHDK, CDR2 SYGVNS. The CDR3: CASSPGTGESGELFF. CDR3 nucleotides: TGTGCCAGCAGTCCCGGGACAGGGGAATCCGGGGAGCTGTTTTTT.